The 20 T cell receptor beta chains listed next were all sequenced from one sample in a study of T cell responses to AZD1222 COVID-19 vaccine. The protocol was immunoSEQ multiplex PCR, while the TCRdb copy is restricted to in-frame clones and leaves out a portion. In the table there are around 120,000 clones, 80% to 95% of which are singletons. The sample consisted of peripheral blood, taken on day 0 of AZD1222 vaccination. The receptors were sampled from an adult in good health.

This clone was observed once. The chain uses TRBV19 and TRBJ1-3, with a tentative D call TRBD1 (6 bases). V lost 7 bases to trimming and J lost 0 bases, with 13 bases between them. This CDR3 contains 15 residues. Germline V gene lookup returns CDR1 LNHDA and CDR2 SQIVND (reference sequence). The CDR3 DNA sequence: TGTGCCAGTAAGGAAAACAGGGTCTCTGGAAACACCATATATTTT. This translates into CASKENRVSGNTIYF. Complete variable domain (other parts from reference TRBV19 and TRBJ1-3): DGGITQSPKYLFRKEGQNVTLSCEQNLNHDAMYWYRQDPGQGLRLIYYSQIVNDFQKGDIAEGYSVSREKKESFPLTVTSAQKNPTAFYLCASKENRVSGNTIYFGEGSWLTVV.

This sequence joins TRBV25-1 and TRBJ2-3; D is tentatively TRBD1 or TRBD2 (5 bases each). The germline V gene has CDR1 MGHDK and CDR2 SYGVNS. The CDR3 has 15 amino acids. V lost 1 base to trimming and J lost 4 bases, with 12 bases between them. CDR3: CASSESGGDSDTQYF. The CDR3 nucleotides read TGTGCCAGCAGTGAATCTGGGGGAGATTCAGATACGCAGTATTTT.

The chain has TRBV7-8 and TRBJ2-5; D is perhaps TRBD2 (5 bases). V was pared by 2 bases and J by 5 bases, with 15 bases between. This CDR3 spans 15 amino acids. The germline gives CDR1 SGHVS, CDR2 FQNEAQ. CDR3 sequence: CASSLPGARRETQYF. DNA for the CDR3: TGTGCCAGCAGCTTACCAGGAGCCCGGAGGGAGACCCAGTACTTC. The variable domain in full, with the rest retrieved from reference TRBV7-8 and TRBJ2-5, is GAGVSQSPRYKVAKRGQDVALRCDPISGHVSLFWYQQALGQGPEFLTYFQNEAQLDKSGLPSDRFFAERPEGSVSTLKIQRTQQEDSAVYLCASSLPGARRETQYFGPGTRLLVL.

The rearrangement joins TRBV7-8 to TRBJ2-1; D gene uncertain. Germline V gene sequence: CDR1 SGHVS, CDR2 FQNEAQ. CDR3 length: 12 residues. V lost 5 bases to trimming and J lost 7 bases, with 9 bases between them. The CDR3 DNA is TGTGCCAGCAGCGTAAGGGATAATGAGCAGTTCTTC. It yields the protein CASSVRDNEQFF. The full variable domain, completed using reference TRBV7-8 and TRBJ2-1, is GAGVSQSPRYKVAKRGQDVALRCDPISGHVSLFWYQQALGQGPEFLTYFQNEAQLDKSGLPSDRFFAERPEGSVSTLKIQRTQQEDSAVYLCASSVRDNEQFFGPGTRLTVL.

V is TRBV18 and J is TRBJ1-2; D may be TRBD1 (5 bases). The germline V gene has CDR1 KGHSH and CDR2 LQKENI. Trimming took 3 bases from V and 2 from J, leaving 13 bases between them. The CDR3 runs to 15 residues. The CDR3 reads CASSPIIRDNYGYTF. CDR3 coding DNA: TGTGCCAGCTCACCTATAATCCGGGACAACTATGGCTACACCTTC.

With respect to this clone: Germline and junction disagree at one end, which may indicate a read error. The chain uses TRBV7-7 and TRBJ2-1; D gene unclear. Germline CDR1 is SSHAT and CDR2 is FNYEAQ (reference sequence). This CDR3 is built from 13 residues. Here the CDR3 DNA reads TGTGCTAGCAGCCACACCGCTGGGAATGAGCAGTTCTTC. This translates into CASSHTAGNEQFF.

The genes are TRBV6-5 and TRBJ2-5, with a weak D call TRBD2 (6 bases). Trimming removed 0 bases from V and 0 bases from J, with 8 bases in between. CDR3 length: 15 residues. The germline CDR1 and CDR2 sequences are MNHEY and SVGAGI. The CDR3 loop is CASSYSRGDQETQYF. Here the CDR3 DNA reads TGTGCCAGCAGTTACTCGCGGGGAGACCAAGAGACCCAGTACTTC.

The genes are TRBV12-5 and TRBJ1-2; tentative D call: TRBD1 (5 bases). CDR1 and CDR2 from the germline V gene are LGHNT and FRNRAP. The CDR3 is 15 amino acids. V was clipped by 3 bases and J by 2 bases, with 13 bases between them. DNA for the CDR3: TGTGCTAGTGGTTTACGTGGGACGGAGAACTATGGCTACACCTTC. Translated, it gives CASGLRGTENYGYTF.

The V gene is TRBV25-1, the J gene TRBJ1-4; TRBD1 might be the D (5 bases). CDR1 and CDR2 from the germline V gene are MGHDK and SYGVNS. V was cut by 1 base and J by 10 bases, with 19 bases left in between. There are 16 residues in the CDR3. The DNA for the CDR3 is TGTGCCAGCAGTGAATTTGCCGGGGCCCCCCGGGGAAAACTGTTTTTT. Translation: CASSEFAGAPRGKLFF.

V is TRBV7-2 and J is TRBJ2-1, with TRBD2 as a possible D gene (6 bases). The V and J ends lost 1 base and 9 bases respectively, with 16 bases between them. The germline V gene encodes CDR1 SGHTA and CDR2 FQGNSA. There are 15 residues in the CDR3. CDR3 loop: CASSLGLARNGEQFF. Written as DNA, the CDR3 is TGTGCCAGCAGCTTAGGGCTAGCGCGAAATGGTGAGCAGTTCTTC.

The sample holds a few counts of this clone. CDR3 sequence (DNA): TGTGCCAGCAGCTTAGGGGGACAGCTCTATGGCTACACCTTC. This codes for CASSLGGQLYGYTF. The chain combines TRBV7-2 with TRBJ1-2, with 7 positions matching TRBD1. Germline V CDR1 and CDR2: SGHTA, FQGNSA. V was pared by 1 base and J by 4 bases, with 3 bases of the junction left unmatched. The CDR3 is 14 residues long.

The J gene is TRBJ1-5, the V gene TRBV7-9, with 10 bases identical to TRBD1. The CDR3 runs 18 residues. Looked up from germline, CDR1 is SEHNR and CDR2 is FQNEAQ (reference sequence). After removal of 5 bases from V and 4 bases from J, the junction contained 14 bases not matched to a gene. The CDR3 loop reads CASSLTVKGQGMNQPQHF. For the CDR3, the DNA is TGTGCCAGCAGCCTAACAGTCAAGGGACAGGGGATGAATCAGCCCCAGCATTTT. The full variable domain, its missing parts supplied by reference TRBV7-9 and TRBJ1-5, is DTGVSQNPRHKITKRGQNVTFRCDPISEHNRLYWYRQTLGQGPEFLTYFQNEAQLEKSRLLSDRFSAERPKGSFSTLEIQRTEQGDSAMYLCASSLTVKGQGMNQPQHFGDGTRLSIL.

A single count supports this clone. In DNA form, the CDR3 reads TGTGCCAGCGGGTACAGGGGAACCCCAGGGGCCCAGTACTTC. It yields the protein CASGYRGTPGAQYF. V is TRBV5-5 and J is TRBJ2-5, with 7 bases identical to TRBD1. V dropped 7 bases and J dropped 9; count of bases not matched to a gene: 15. The length of the CDR3 is 14 residues. From germline, CDR1 is SGHKS and CDR2 YYEKEE (reference sequence).

This clone was observed once. Other nucleotide sequences from this sample produce the same CDR3. CDR3 DNA: TGTGCCAGCAGGTTGAACACTGAAGCTTTCTTT. Translating gives CASRLNTEAFF. The rearrangement links TRBV28 to TRBJ1-1; unclear D gene. Germline V lookup: CDR1 MDHEN, CDR2 SYDVKM. Deletions cut 6 bases from V and 0 bases from J, with 2 bases between. The CDR3 is made up of 11 amino acids. Looking up the rest from reference TRBV28 and TRBJ1-1 gives the full variable domain: DVKVTQSSRYLVKRTGEKVFLECVQDMDHENMFWYRQDPGLGLRLIYFSYDVKMKEKGDIPEGYSVSREKKERFSLILESASTNQTSMYLCASRLNTEAFFGQGTRLTVV.

The chain has TRBV7-8 and TRBJ2-2, with D possibly called TRBD1 or TRBD2 (5 bases each). CDR3 length: 13 residues. V lost 7 bases, J lost 3 bases, and 9 bases lay in between. Germline CDR1 and CDR2: SGHVS and FQNEAQ. Here the CDR3 DNA reads TGTGCCAGCATCTGGGGGTACACCGGGGAGCTGTTTTTT. The encoded protein is CASIWGYTGELFF.

The chain uses TRBV6-5 and TRBJ1-2, with 7 bases matching TRBD1. V shed 4 bases, J shed 4 bases, and the junction held 9 bases outside the gene matches. In germline, CDR1 is MNHEY, CDR2 SVGAGI. The CDR3 loop spans 15 amino acids. This chain's CDR3 is CASSSTGWLGYGYTF. In DNA form, the CDR3 reads TGTGCCAGCAGTTCGACAGGGTGGCTAGGCTATGGCTACACCTTC.

The chain combines TRBV19 with TRBJ2-3; D perhaps matches TRBD2 (5 bases). The germline CDR1 and CDR2 sequences are LNHDA and SQIVND (reference sequence). V was trimmed by 5 bases and J by 3 bases, leaving 9 bases between them. CDR3 length equals 13 residues. The CDR3 coding sequence is TGTGCCAGTAGTCCCCGGGGAACAGATACGCAGTATTTT. This encodes CASSPRGTDTQYF.

This chain uses TRBV23-1 with TRBJ2-7, with 7 positions matching TRBD1. TRBV23-1 is sorted into the ORF group, with uncertain function. The CDR3 is 15 amino acids. V was clipped by 7 bases and J by 5 bases; unmatched bases: 14. This chain's CDR3 is CASTDRVYDYDEQYF. The CDR3, as DNA: TGCGCCAGCACCGACAGGGTCTACGATTACGACGAGCAGTACTTC.

The chain carries TRBV6-5 and TRBJ1-5; D gene unclear. V dropped 0 bases and J dropped 6 bases, with 12 bases sitting between them. This CDR3 is 15 amino acids long. Germline V gene lookup returns CDR1 MNHEY and CDR2 SVGAGI. The CDR3 region has the DNA TGTGCCAGCAGTTACTCCGGCATGATAGGTCAGCCCCAGCATTTT. Encoded protein: CASSYSGMIGQPQHF.

The chain uses TRBV19 and TRBJ2-3, with TRBD2 identical over 9 bases. With V trimmed by 3 bases and J by 0 bases, 7 bases remained unmatched. CDR3 length equals 17 residues. Germline lookup yields CDR1 LNHDA and CDR2 SQIVND (reference sequence). CDR3: CASSIYETSGSTDTQYF. CDR3 nucleotide sequence: TGTGCCAGTAGTATTTATGAGACTAGCGGTAGCACAGATACGCAGTATTTT.